Following are 11 T cell receptor beta chains from one sample sequenced in a study of cytomegalovirus exposure and HLA in healthy donors (dated by TCRdb to about 2017). To prepare the library, the immunoSEQ multiplex PCR assay was applied. For the multiplex PCR, a mixture combining 60 forward primers for TCR Vbeta segments and 13 reverse primers for TCR Jbeta segments was used. TCRdb's version of the immuneACCESS table is confined to in-frame rearrangements and falls short of the full clone set. An unresolved V gene accounts for under half of the shortfall where checked; the remainder is of unknown origin. This sample holds some 150,000 clones; approximately 8.9% were observed only once. 5.5% to 8% of the sample comes from the top ten. Sequencing was done on a sample of PBMCs. Receptors were obtained from a woman aged 40-49 years in good health and CMV-seropositive.

There are a few counts of this clone. The chain employs TRBV7-8 and TRBJ1-6; TRBD1 aligns across 9 bases. Looked up from germline, CDR1 is SGHVS and CDR2 is FQNEAQ. Trimming cost V 5 bases and J 9 bases; bases outside gene matches: 5. CDR3 length: 14 residues. The CDR3 spells CASSTGQGGSPLHF. The CDR3 nucleotides are TGTGCCAGCAGCACGGGACAGGGAGGTTCACCCCTCCACTTT.

This clone was detected only a few times. The chain employs TRBV5-1 and TRBJ2-3; the match to TRBD2 covers 7 bases. With V trimmed by 0 bases and J by 2 bases, 3 bases remained unmatched. This CDR3 comprises 15 residues. From germline, CDR1 is SGHRS and CDR2 YFSETQ. Written as DNA, the CDR3 is TGCGCCAGCAGCTTGGGGGGGGGTAACACAGATACGCAGTATTTT. Amino acids: CASSLGGGNTDTQYF.

This clone has just a few counts. The chain is built from TRBV6-5 and TRBJ2-2; 8 nucleotides agree with TRBD1. CDR3 size: 16 residues. Germline V gives CDR1 MNHEY, CDR2 SVGAGI. V trimming: 2 bases; J trimming: 5 bases; junction bases outside the gene matches: 7. The CDR3 region is CASSYRTGRGTGELFF. The CDR3 DNA is TGTGCCAGCAGTTACAGGACAGGGCGAGGGACCGGGGAGCTGTTTTTT.

A few counts support this clone. This chain connects TRBV5-1 to TRBJ1-3, with 9 bases aligning to TRBD1. CDR1 SGHRS and CDR2 YFSETQ come from the germline V gene. This CDR3 comprises 17 residues. The trim removed 2 bases at V and 4 bases at J, leaving 10 bases unmatched. The CDR3, as DNA: TGCGCCAGCAGCTTTAGTATACAGGGGGCGGAAGGAAACACCATATATTTT. This encodes CASSFSIQGAEGNTIYF.

In this sample, this clone turned up a few times. The chain is built from TRBV2 and TRBJ1-1; no firm D call. The V and J ends lost 10 bases and 2 bases respectively, with 14 bases between them. The CDR3 runs 13 residues. Germline V gene data show CDR1 as SNHLY and CDR2 as FYNNEI. CDR3 sequence: CAIWEELNTEAFF. In DNA form, the CDR3 reads TGTGCCATCTGGGAGGAGTTAAACACTGAAGCTTTCTTT.

The rearrangement uses TRBV18 and TRBJ1-1; D perhaps matches TRBD1 (6 bases). Trimming shortened V by 5 bases and J by 5 bases, and 15 bases separated the two germline ends. Germline-derived CDR1 and CDR2 are KGHSH and LQKENI. The CDR3 covers 14 residues. The CDR3 sequence is CASSATGIRTEAFF. The CDR3, as DNA: TGTGCCAGCTCAGCCACAGGGATAAGGACTGAAGCTTTCTTT.

This chain links TRBV29-1 with TRBJ2-3; D is possibly TRBD2 (5 bases). V was shortened by 5 bases and J by 0 bases, with 9 bases between the two germline ends. The CDR3 is 13 amino acids. Germline V gene sequence: CDR1 SQVTM, CDR2 ANQGSEA. The CDR3 here is CSVRTLSTDTQYF. The CDR3 nucleotides are TGCAGCGTTAGGACTCTTAGCACAGATACGCAGTATTTT.

Only a few counts were recorded for this clone. V is TRBV9 and J is TRBJ2-5; 12 bases map to TRBD2. The CDR3 runs to 17 residues. The germline CDR1 and CDR2 sequences are SGDLS and YYNGEE. The V segment lost 0 bases and the J segment 2 bases; nucleotides outside the gene matches: 5. CDR3 sequence reads: CASSVGASGGDQETQYF. As DNA, the CDR3 is TGTGCCAGCAGCGTAGGGGCTAGCGGGGGGGATCAAGAGACCCAGTACTTC.

J is TRBJ2-1 and V is TRBV7-6; TRBD2 agrees at 10 bases. The CDR3 is made up of 15 amino acids. With V trimmed by 6 bases and J by 4 bases, 6 bases remained unmatched. The germline gives CDR1 SGHVS, CDR2 FNYEAQ. The CDR3 sequence: CASSPTSGEYNEQFF. The CDR3 region has the DNA TGTGCCAGCAGTCCTACTAGCGGGGAATACAATGAGCAGTTCTTC.

This clone has more than one count but fewer than ten. The J gene is TRBJ1-6, the V gene TRBV19; 7 positions agree with TRBD1. This CDR3 is 18 amino acids long. Trimming cost V 5 bases and J 0 bases; bases outside gene matches: 10. The germline CDR1 and CDR2 sequences are LNHDA and SQIVND (reference sequence). The CDR3 spells CASSAQRQGSSYNSPLHF. In DNA form, the CDR3 reads TGTGCCAGTAGTGCGCAAAGACAGGGAAGCTCCTATAATTCACCCCTCCACTTT.

This clone was seen more than once but under ten times. This rearrangement joins TRBV7-2 to TRBJ1-5; D is ambiguous. This CDR3 has 15 amino acids. CDR1 and CDR2 from the germline V gene are SGHTA and FQGNSA. Trimming removed 1 base at V and 5 bases at J, with 12 bases between. This CDR3 is CASSLGFGSHQPQHF. CDR3 nucleotide sequence: TGTGCCAGCAGCTTAGGATTCGGTTCGCATCAGCCCCAGCATTTT. Drawing the rest from reference TRBV7-2 and TRBJ1-5, the complete variable domain is GAGVSQSPSNKVTEKGKDVELRCDPISGHTALYWYRQSLGQGLEFLIYFQGNSAPDKSGLPSDRFSAERTGGSVSTLTIQRTQQEDSAVYLCASSLGFGSHQPQHFGDGTRLSIL.